The 10 T cell receptor beta chains below come from one sample, sequenced in a study of T cell responses to AZD1222 COVID-19 vaccine. Method: immunoSEQ multiplex PCR; TCRdb's copy keeps in-frame clones and lacks some. The data show 100,000 or so clones, more than 85% seen once. The material sequenced was peripheral blood, taken on day 0 of AZD1222 vaccination. These receptors were obtained from an adult in good health.

This chain links TRBV7-9 with TRBJ1-5, with D possibly matching TRBD1 (5 bases). Germline lookup yields CDR1 SEHNR and CDR2 FQNEAQ (reference sequence). V was shortened by 3 bases and J by 5 bases, with 8 bases between the two germline ends. The CDR3 totals 13 residues. CDR3 residues: CASSLGRDQPQHF. CDR3 nucleotides: TGTGCCAGCAGCTTGGGCAGGGATCAGCCCCAGCATTTT.

V is TRBV4-3 and J is TRBJ1-1; D is uncertain. V dropped 3 bases and J dropped 3 bases, with 14 bases sitting between them. The CDR3 has 15 amino acids. Germline CDR1 is LGHNA and CDR2 is YSLEER. The CDR3, as DNA: TGCGCCAGCAGCCATGGACGGGGTAGGGACACTGAAGCTTTCTTT. This gives the protein CASSHGRGRDTEAFF.

This sequence joins TRBV4-2 and TRBJ1-5; 7 bases match TRBD1. In germline, CDR1 is LGHNA, CDR2 YNFKEQ. The CDR3 covers 14 residues. The V and J ends lost 1 base and 9 bases, in that order; junction bases with no gene match: 6. Here the CDR3 DNA reads TGTGCCAGCAGCCAAGTAGGAGGGGGCCGGCCCCAGCATTTT. It is translated as CASSQVGGGRPQHF.

V is TRBV18 and J is TRBJ1-5, with D possibly TRBD1 on 5 matching bases. The CDR3 covers 18 residues. Germline CDR1 KGHSH, CDR2 LQKENI. Deletions cut 3 bases from V and 4 bases from J, with 22 bases between. CDR3 DNA: TGTGCCAGCTCACCTAATCCCTCCAGAGGACACCCTAATCAGCCCCAGCATTTT. This sequence encodes CASSPNPSRGHPNQPQHF.

The chain uses TRBV7-9 and TRBJ1-5; perhaps TRBD1 as D (5 bases). With 2 bases removed from V and 15 bases from J, the gap between germline ends came to 17 bases. The germline V gene has CDR1 SEHNR and CDR2 FQNEAQ (reference sequence). The CDR3 contains 13 residues. DNA for the CDR3: TGTGCCAGCAGCTTAAGGGGAGAAGGGGATTGGCATTTT. Its translation: CASSLRGEGDWHF.

This chain joins TRBV24-1 and TRBJ1-5; a weak D match, TRBD1 (5 bases). CDR1 KGHDR and CDR2 SFDVKD come from the germline V gene. Trimming removed 3 bases at V and 7 bases at J, with 12 bases between. The CDR3 has 14 amino acids. This chain's CDR3 is CATSDGGSRQPQHF. In nucleotides, the CDR3 is TGTGCCACCAGTGATGGGGGGTCACGCCAGCCCCAGCATTTT.

The chain is built from TRBV6-5 and TRBJ2-2; a weak D match, TRBD2 (5 bases). The CDR3 spans 13 residues. V was clipped by 8 bases and J by 4 bases, with 11 bases between them. The germline CDR1 and CDR2 sequences are MNHEY and SVGAGI. CDR3 amino acids: CASGPRGTGELFF. The CDR3 DNA follows: TGTGCCAGCGGACCTCGGGGCACCGGGGAGCTGTTTTTT.

The rearrangement uses TRBV6-5 and TRBJ1-6; TRBD1 might be the D (5 bases). Germline V CDR1 and CDR2: MNHEY, SVGAGI. CDR3 size: 15 residues. Trimming removed 6 bases from V and 3 bases from J, with 12 bases in between. The CDR3 sequence: CASSEDIFYNSPLHF. The CDR3 nucleotides read TGTGCCAGCAGCGAGGACATATTCTATAATTCACCCCTCCACTTT.

This clone was recorded once. V and J are TRBV7-2 and TRBJ2-7; D unclear. Germline V gene sequence: CDR1 SGHTA, CDR2 FQGNSA. Trimming removed 7 bases at V and 4 bases at J, with 8 bases between. CDR3 length: 11 amino acids. The CDR3 region is CASTSRYEQYF. The CDR3 DNA reads TGTGCCAGCACCTCAAGGTACGAGCAGTACTTC.

The chain employs TRBV14 and TRBJ2-3; no firm D call. V was clipped by 3 bases and J by 8 bases, with 21 bases between them. The CDR3 consists of 16 residues. CDR1 is SGHDN and CDR2 is FVKESK in the germline V gene. The CDR3 DNA follows: TGTGCCAGCAGCCACCCCCCCGAAGACGGAGTGGGTACGCAGTATTTT. It specifies CASSHPPEDGVGTQYF.